Listed below are T cell receptor beta chains from one sample, sequenced in a study of beta chain features in type 1 diabetes. The protocol was immunoSEQ multiplex PCR, while the TCRdb copy is restricted to in-frame clones and leaves out a portion. The sample records some 900,000 clones, 15% to 20% being singletons. What was sequenced was naive CD4+ T cells from blood. The receptors come from a woman between 18 and 29 years old in good health. Each CDR3 is given with its conserved first and last residue. The order of the fields is D gene, J gene, clone size, V gene, CDR3 protein, CDR3 DNA. The D gene is left open where the match is weak. Not all rows give a size; the values are once, few, many and, for expanded clones, a class.

D gene: TRBD2
J gene: TRBJ2-5
clone size: few
V gene: TRBV11-2
CDR3 protein: CASSPRPGGTQYF
CDR3 DNA: TGTGCCAGCAGCCCAAGACCGGGAGGGACCCAGTACTTC

D gene: NA
J gene: TRBJ1-2
clone size: few
V gene: TRBV7-9
CDR3 protein: CASSFQGGYGYTF
CDR3 DNA: TGTGCCAGCAGCTTTCAAGGGGGATATGGCTACACCTTC

D gene: TRBD1
J gene: TRBJ2-7
clone size: few
V gene: TRBV10-3
CDR3 protein: CASRPGQGAYEQYF
CDR3 DNA: TGTGCCAGCCGACCGGGACAGGGGGCATACGAGCAGTACTTC

D gene: TRBD2
J gene: TRBJ2-2
clone size: NA
V gene: TRBV5-1
CDR3 protein: CASSGLAGASNTGELFF
CDR3 DNA: TGCGCCAGCAGCGGGCTAGCGGGAGCGTCAAACACCGGGGAGCTGTTTTTT

D gene: TRBD2
J gene: TRBJ2-1
clone size: NA
V gene: TRBV7-2
CDR3 protein: CASSLPLAGPKNNEQFF
CDR3 DNA: TGTGCCAGCAGCCTACCGTTAGCGGGACCGAAGAACAATGAGCAGTTCTTC

D gene: NA
J gene: TRBJ2-7
clone size: few
V gene: TRBV5-1
CDR3 protein: CASSPGWVRSYEQYF
CDR3 DNA: TGCGCCAGCAGCCCGGGATGGGTGAGGTCGTACGAGCAGTACTTC

D gene: NA
J gene: TRBJ2-5
clone size: few
V gene: TRBV5-1
CDR3 protein: CASSLQGPQETQYF
CDR3 DNA: TGCGCCAGCAGCTTGCAGGGCCCCCAAGAGACCCAGTACTTC

D gene: NA
J gene: TRBJ2-1
clone size: NA
V gene: TRBV25-1
CDR3 protein: CASSEPGLLNEQFF
CDR3 DNA: TGTGCCAGCAGTGAACCGGGACTCCTCAATGAGCAGTTCTTC

D gene: NA
J gene: TRBJ2-3
clone size: NA
V gene: TRBV20-1
CDR3 protein: CSVLSTYAYF
CDR3 DNA: TGCAGTGTACTGTCGACGTATGCGTATTTT

D gene: NA
J gene: TRBJ2-5
clone size: few
V gene: TRBV29-1
CDR3 protein: CSVKKEETQYF
CDR3 DNA: TGCAGCGTCAAAAAGGAAGAGACCCAGTACTTC

D gene: NA
J gene: TRBJ2-3
clone size: NA
V gene: TRBV9
CDR3 protein: CASSVAGGSTDTQYF
CDR3 DNA: TGTGCCAGCAGCGTAGCCGGAGGGAGCACAGATACGCAGTATTTT

D gene: NA
J gene: TRBJ2-1
clone size: NA
V gene: TRBV5-1
CDR3 protein: CASSLAPGRSYNEQFF
CDR3 DNA: TGCGCCAGCAGCTTGGCCCCGGGGCGCTCCTACAATGAGCAGTTCTTC

D gene: TRBD2
J gene: TRBJ2-2
clone size: few
V gene: TRBV9
CDR3 protein: CASSVEGLSGELFF
CDR3 DNA: TGTGCCAGCAGCGTAGAGGGACTATCCGGGGAGCTGTTTTTT

D gene: TRBD1
J gene: TRBJ2-7
clone size: few
V gene: TRBV2
CDR3 protein: CASSGRPQGQRQYF
CDR3 DNA: TGTGCCAGCAGTGGGAGACCACAGGGGCAAAGGCAGTACTTC

D gene: TRBD1
J gene: TRBJ2-4
clone size: few
V gene: TRBV5-1
CDR3 protein: CASSQGQGANIQYF
CDR3 DNA: TGCGCCAGCAGCCAGGGACAGGGGGCGAACATTCAGTACTTC

D gene: NA
J gene: TRBJ2-5
clone size: NA
V gene: TRBV27
CDR3 protein: CASSLGRKETQYF
CDR3 DNA: TGTGCCAGCAGTTTGGGCAGAAAAGAGACCCAGTACTTC

D gene: NA
J gene: TRBJ2-2
clone size: few
V gene: TRBV4-3
CDR3 protein: CASSQDMGGELFF
CDR3 DNA: TGCGCCAGCAGCCAAGATATGGGGGGGGAGCTGTTTTTT

D gene: TRBD1
J gene: TRBJ2-2
clone size: NA
V gene: TRBV11-2
CDR3 protein: CASSLGQWGQGNTGELFF
CDR3 DNA: TGTGCCAGCAGCTTAGGCCAGTGGGGACAGGGCAACACCGGGGAGCTGTTTTTT

D gene: TRBD2
J gene: TRBJ2-3
clone size: NA
V gene: TRBV7-2
CDR3 protein: CASSAAGAGAGTDTQYF
CDR3 DNA: TGTGCCAGCAGCGCCGCCGGGGCGGGAGCTGGCACAGATACGCAGTATTTT

D gene: NA
J gene: TRBJ2-2
clone size: few
V gene: TRBV12-5
CDR3 protein: CASAKSGTGELFF
CDR3 DNA: TGTGCTAGTGCCAAGAGTGGCACCGGGGAGCTGTTTTTT

D gene: NA
J gene: TRBJ1-3
clone size: NA
V gene: TRBV7-9
CDR3 protein: CASSANGNTIYF
CDR3 DNA: TGTGCCAGCAGCGCGAATGGAAACACCATATATTTT

D gene: TRBD1
J gene: TRBJ1-1
clone size: NA
V gene: TRBV7-9
CDR3 protein: CASKGQGMVVNTEAFF
CDR3 DNA: TGTGCCAGCAAGGGACAGGGAATGGTGGTCAACACTGAAGCTTTCTTT

D gene: NA
J gene: TRBJ2-3
clone size: NA
V gene: TRBV4-2
CDR3 protein: CASSQESPDRGTQYF
CDR3 DNA: TGTGCCAGCAGCCAAGAATCCCCGGACCGCGGTACGCAGTATTTT

D gene: NA
J gene: TRBJ2-1
clone size: NA
V gene: TRBV25-1
CDR3 protein: CASSEFGGTVSKNEQFF
CDR3 DNA: TGTGCCAGCAGTGAATTCGGCGGGACAGTAAGCAAAAATGAGCAGTTCTTC

D gene: TRBD2
J gene: TRBJ2-3
clone size: NA
V gene: TRBV10-3
CDR3 protein: CAISEAGGRVTDTQYF
CDR3 DNA: TGTGCCATCAGTGAGGCGGGAGGGCGTGTCACAGATACGCAGTATTTT

D gene: NA
J gene: TRBJ2-5
clone size: NA
V gene: TRBV7-9
CDR3 protein: CASSLAMGRGETQYF
CDR3 DNA: TGTGCCAGCAGCTTAGCTATGGGGAGAGGGGAGACCCAGTACTTC

D gene: NA
J gene: TRBJ2-1
clone size: NA
V gene: TRBV20-1
CDR3 protein: CSAGSTPEQFF
CDR3 DNA: TGCAGTGCTGGGTCGACTCCGGAGCAGTTCTTC

D gene: TRBD2
J gene: TRBJ2-5
clone size: few
V gene: TRBV7-2
CDR3 protein: CASSLVGSGRSGWETQYF
CDR3 DNA: TGTGCCAGCAGCTTAGTCGGTAGCGGGAGGTCTGGATGGGAGACCCAGTACTTC

D gene: NA
J gene: TRBJ2-1
clone size: NA
V gene: TRBV19
CDR3 protein: CASSIREEQFF
CDR3 DNA: TGTGCCAGTAGTATCCGGGAAGAGCAGTTCTTC